What follows are 12 T cell receptor beta chains derived from one specimen sequenced in a study of T cell changes during pregnancy in multiple sclerosis. Assay used: immunoSEQ multiplex PCR; TCRdb lists only in-frame clones, some missing. Found here are tens of thousands of clones, 90% of them singletons; the top ten hold approximately 5.8%. The material sequenced was peripheral blood, taken in the third trimester of pregnancy. The receptors here all came from a female donor in good health, enrolled as a control in a pregnancy study.

The table lists this clone with a count of one. The V gene is TRBV5-1, the J gene TRBJ1-1; perhaps TRBD1 as D (6 bases). V was clipped by 4 bases and J by 4 bases, with 14 bases between them. CDR1 SGHRS and CDR2 YFSETQ come from the germline V gene. CDR3 length: 14 residues. The CDR3 sequence: CASSQQGSSTEAFF. CDR3 in DNA: TGCGCCAGCAGCCAACAGGGTTCGAGCACTGAAGCTTTCTTT.

This clone occurred once. V gene TRBV10-3 combines with J gene TRBJ1-1; 7 bases match TRBD1. This CDR3 region has 17 residues. The ends lost 11 bases at V and 0 bases at J; junction bases unmatched: 18. CDR1 ENHRY and CDR2 SYGVKD come from the germline V gene. CDR3 in DNA: TGTGCCTCTCGGAGGGGTCGGGACAGAGGCCTGAACACTGAAGCTTTCTTT. This translates into CASRRGRDRGLNTEAFF.

The chain is built from TRBV11-2 and TRBJ1-4; possibly TRBD1 for D (5 bases). This CDR3 has 15 amino acids. V lost 5 bases and J lost 7, with 17 bases in between. Germline values: CDR1 SGHAT, CDR2 FQNNGV. Here the CDR3 reads CASSLQGSGGEKLFF. The CDR3 region has the DNA TGTGCCAGCAGCCTCCAGGGTTCCGGCGGTGAAAAACTGTTTTTT.

The genes are TRBV7-9 and TRBJ2-7, with a tentative D call TRBD2 (5 bases). CDR1 and CDR2 (germline): SEHNR, FQNEAQ (reference sequence). V was trimmed by 1 base and J by 3 bases, leaving 7 bases between them. The CDR3 consists of 13 residues. The CDR3 bases are TGTGCCAGCAGCTTAGGGGGAGACTACGAGCAGTACTTC. This sequence encodes CASSLGGDYEQYF.

This clone came up once. This chain connects TRBV5-8 to TRBJ1-2; TRBD1 aligns across 7 bases. J lost 5 bases, V lost 4 bases, and 11 bases had no gene match. CDR1 is SGHTS and CDR2 is YDEGEE in the germline V gene. CDR3 length: 15 residues. This CDR3 is CASSGTLDRVYGYTF. The CDR3 DNA follows: TGTGCCAGCAGCGGAACTTTAGACAGGGTTTATGGCTACACCTTC.

The genes are TRBV9 and TRBJ2-2; D might be TRBD1 (6 bases). CDR1 is SGDLS, CDR2 YYNGEE, per germline. V lost 2 bases, J lost 4 bases, and 12 bases lay in between. The CDR3 runs to 15 residues. The CDR3 sequence: CASSVGQMITGELFF. CDR3 nucleotides: TGTGCCAGCAGCGTCGGACAGATGATCACCGGGGAGCTGTTTTTT.

The J gene is TRBJ2-5, the V gene TRBV10-3; tentative D call: TRBD1 (5 bases). V gave up 10 bases and J gave up 5 bases, with 17 bases separating them. CDR1 and CDR2 from the germline V gene are ENHRY and SYGVKD. The CDR3 length is 13 residues. The CDR3 here is CATTAGSGETQYF. The CDR3 DNA follows: TGTGCCACCACTGCAGGGTCGGGTGAGACCCAGTACTTC.

Written as DNA, the CDR3 is TGTGCCAGTAGTGTTCAGGGACAGATCTACGAGCAGTACTTC. This encodes CASSVQGQIYEQYF. The rearrangement joins TRBV19 to TRBJ2-7, with 7 bases aligning to TRBD1. CDR3 length: 14 residues. Germline V CDR1 and CDR2: LNHDA, SQIVND (reference sequence). The V gene end was trimmed by 5 bases and the J gene end by 3 bases; junction bases not matched to a gene: 7.

The chain joins TRBV5-4 to TRBJ1-1, with D possibly matching TRBD1 (6 bases). Trimming removed 4 bases from V and 7 bases from J, with 11 bases in between. CDR1 is SGHNT and CDR2 is YYREEE in the germline V gene (reference sequence). The CDR3 covers 12 residues. The DNA for the CDR3 is TGTGCCAGCAGCCCTGACAGGCTTGAAGCTTTCTTT. Amino acids: CASSPDRLEAFF.

The chain links TRBV30 to TRBJ1-6; maybe TRBD1 (5 bases). Germline V lookup: CDR1 GTSNPN, CDR2 SVGIG (reference sequence). The CDR3 runs 14 residues. V lost 5 bases, J lost 8 bases, and 16 bases lay in between. In DNA, the CDR3 is TGTGCCTGGTCCCACGGGGGTATGGATTCACCCCTCCACTTT. This sequence encodes CAWSHGGMDSPLHF.

The chain joins TRBV18 to TRBJ1-3; 7 bases fit TRBD1. This CDR3 is built from 15 residues. V shed 3 bases, J shed 4 bases, and the junction held 6 bases outside the gene matches. Germline values: CDR1 KGHSH, CDR2 LQKENI. CDR3 in DNA: TGTGCCAGCTCACCGGGACAGATTCCCGGAAACACCATATATTTT. It encodes CASSPGQIPGNTIYF.

This clone has only a few counts. The chain combines TRBV11-2 with TRBJ1-1; 9 positions agree with TRBD1. V lost 4 bases, J lost 5 bases, and 2 bases stayed unmatched. CDR1 is SGHAT, CDR2 FQNNGV, per germline. The CDR3 covers 13 residues. The CDR3 DNA reads as TGTGCCAGCAGCTGGACAGGGGAGACTGAAGCTTTCTTT. Protein sequence: CASSWTGETEAFF.